One and the same sample provided the 22 T cell receptor beta chains below, sequenced in a study of neurological immune-mediated disorders. Via MiXCR, TCRdb re-called the 5' RACE reads, giving one row per CDR3 protein. Of 20,000 to 30,000 distinct CDR3 sequences in the sample, 10% to 15% were seen once. Sequenced: PBMCs. These receptors came from a woman in her sixties or seventies with HTLV-1-associated myelopathy (HAM/TSP).

This clonotype was seen ten or more times. The V gene is TRBV18, the J gene TRBJ1-1; TRBD1 agrees at 7 bases. Trimming took 5 bases from V and 0 from J; bases not matched to a gene: 6. Germline CDR1 reads KGHSH; CDR2 reads LQKENI. CDR3 length: 15 residues. The DNA for the CDR3 is TGTGCCAGCTCAACCAGGGACAGCATGAACACTGAAGCTTTCTTT. Translating gives CASSTRDSMNTEAFF.

This clonotype was seen repeatedly, ten times or more. V and J are TRBV20-1 and TRBJ1-1; TRBD1 aligns across 12 bases. This CDR3 spans 16 amino acids. J lost 1 base, V lost 1 base, and 4 bases had no gene match. Germline values: CDR1 DFQATT, CDR2 SNEGSKA (reference sequence). This chain's CDR3 is CSARVGTGGRNTEAFF. CDR3 nucleotides: TGCAGTGCTAGAGTGGGGACAGGGGGCAGGAACACTGAAGCTTTCTTT.

This clonotype was counted at least ten times. V usage is TRBV27 and J usage is TRBJ2-2; 14 nucleotides align to TRBD2. This CDR3 contains 18 residues. CDR1 and CDR2 (germline): MNHEY, SMNVEV (reference sequence). The V gene end was trimmed by 4 bases and the J gene end by 4 bases; junction bases not matched to a gene: 8. DNA of the CDR3: TGTGCCAGCAGTTCATGGGGACTAGCGGGAGTCGGCACCGGGGAGCTGTTTTTT. Protein sequence: CASSSWGLAGVGTGELFF.

This clonotype was counted at least ten times. The chain recombines TRBV5-1 with TRBJ2-2, with D unresolved. V lost 0 bases and J 3 bases, leaving 3 bases between the germline ends. This CDR3 contains 13 residues. Germline CDR1 is SGHRS and CDR2 is YFSETQ. CDR3 sequence: CASSLDYTGELFF. CDR3 coding DNA: TGCGCCAGCAGCTTGGATTACACCGGGGAGCTGTTTTTT. The full variable domain, completed using reference TRBV5-1 and TRBJ2-2, is KAGVTQTPRYLIKTRGQQVTLSCSPISGHRSVSWYQQTPGQGLQFLFEYFSETQRNKGNFPGRFSGRQFSNSRSEMNVSTLELGDSALYLCASSLDYTGELFFGEGSRLTVL.

Many counts were recorded for this clonotype. The chain combines TRBV21-1 with TRBJ1-5; the table's D gene call, TRBD1, was not cross checked with the DNA. TRBV21-1 is recorded as a pseudogene. This CDR3 contains 15 residues. This chain's CDR3 is CASSKLTTGNQPQHF. Here the CDR3 DNA reads TGTGCCAGCAGCAAATTAACTACAGGTAATCAGCCCCAGCATTTT.

This clonotype has at least ten counts. This chain uses TRBV3-1 with TRBJ2-2, with TRBD2 matching over 7 bases. The CDR3 is 15 amino acids. Germline CDR1 reads LGHDT; CDR2 reads YNNKEL (reference sequence). V was clipped by 3 bases and J by 0 bases; unmatched bases: 1. The CDR3 region has the DNA TGTGCCAGCAGCCAGGGGGGGACGAACACCGGGGAGCTGTTTTTT. This codes for CASSQGGTNTGELFF.

The table lists this clonotype with many counts. The CDR3 loop reads CAISESGGQPQHF. For the CDR3, the DNA is TGTGCCATCAGTGAGTCAGGGGGTCAGCCCCAGCATTTT. The chain has TRBV10-3 and TRBJ1-5, with D tentatively TRBD1 (6 bases). Germline loops: CDR1 ENHRY, CDR2 SYGVKD. The ends were cut back, 0 bases at V and 6 bases at J, with 6 bases in the middle. There are 13 residues in the CDR3.

Many counts were recorded for this clonotype. This chain uses TRBV14 with TRBJ2-2, with a tentative D call TRBD1 (5 bases). Trimming took off 2 bases at V and 7 bases at J, with 14 bases between the two ends. Germline V gene data show CDR1 as SGHDN and CDR2 as FVKESK. The CDR3 is 15 residues long. CDR3 DNA: TGTGCCAGCAGCCAACTAGGGGTAAAAAACGGGGAGCTGTTTTTT. This sequence encodes CASSQLGVKNGELFF.

This clonotype was counted many times. The genes are TRBV29-1 and TRBJ1-2; D call uncertain. CDR3 length: 12 amino acids. The V gene's germline CDR1 is SQVTM and CDR2 ANQGSEA. The V gene lost 2 bases and the J gene lost 6 bases, with 10 bases spanning the gap. This CDR3 is CSVESTYNGYTF. In DNA form, the CDR3 reads TGCAGCGTTGAATCAACATATAATGGCTACACCTTC.

This clonotype was picked up a small number of times. The genes are TRBV27 and TRBJ1-2; 12 nucleotides agree with TRBD1. V lost 5 bases and J lost 7; bases outside the gene matches: 2. The V gene's germline CDR1 is MNHEY and CDR2 SMNVEV (reference sequence). The CDR3 is 13 residues long. The CDR3 region is CASSKGQGAGYTF. CDR3 bases: TGTGCCAGCAGTAAGGGACAGGGGGCTGGCTACACCTTC.

J is TRBJ2-1 and V is TRBV5-1; 7 positions match TRBD1. The CDR3 covers 13 residues. Germline V CDR1 and CDR2: SGHRS, YFSETQ. With 5 bases clipped from V and 8 bases from J, the junction kept 7 bases outside the gene matches. The CDR3 is CASRLNRGHEQFF. The CDR3 nucleotides are TGCGCCAGCAGATTGAACAGGGGTCATGAGCAGTTCTTC.

This clonotype appeared many times. V gene TRBV6-1 combines with J gene TRBJ2-7, with 10 nucleotides matching TRBD2. J lost 2 bases, V lost 3 bases, and 4 bases had no gene match. CDR3 length: 15 amino acids. Germline values: CDR1 MNHNS, CDR2 SASEGT. Here the CDR3 reads CASSDLLAGAYEQYF. The CDR3 DNA is TGTGCCAGCAGTGATCTCCTAGCGGGAGCCTACGAGCAGTACTTC.

This clonotype was seen many times. This chain uses TRBV10-3 with TRBJ2-7; TRBD2 matches at 9 bases. Trimming removed 6 bases from V and 4 bases from J; junction bases left unmatched: 7. The CDR3 runs 14 residues. Germline assignment: CDR1 ENHRY and CDR2 SYGVKD. The CDR3 bases are TGTGCCATCAGCGATAGCGGGAGCATTTACGAGCAGTACTTC. Its protein is CAISDSGSIYEQYF.

This clonotype was counted at least ten times. The rearrangement joins TRBV6-2 or TRBV6-3 to TRBJ2-1, with TRBD1 identical over 11 bases. The length of the CDR3 is 15 residues. With V trimmed by 3 bases and J by 6 bases, 4 bases remained unmatched. Germline V gene data show CDR1 as MNHEY and CDR2 as SVGEGT. CDR3 coding DNA: TGTGCCAGCAGTTATCGGGGGACAGGGGGCAATGAGCAGTTCTTC. It encodes CASSYRGTGGNEQFF.

This clonotype was detected only a few times. The rearrangement joins TRBV3-1 to TRBJ2-5; D gene unclear. V was clipped by 0 bases and J by 4 bases, with 9 bases between them. Germline V CDR1 and CDR2: LGHDT, YNNKEL (reference sequence). CDR3 length: 14 amino acids. The CDR3 loop reads CASSQDNGGETQYF. CDR3 DNA: TGTGCCAGCAGCCAAGATAACGGCGGAGAGACCCAGTACTTC.

This clonotype is labeled as medium-sized. The chain has TRBV4-1 and TRBJ2-1; 11 bases line up with TRBD2. Germline V lookup: CDR1 MGHRA, CDR2 YSYEKL. V was clipped by 1 base and J by 9 bases; unmatched bases: 8. The CDR3 sequence is 16 residues long. The CDR3 DNA follows: TGCGCCAGCAGCCAAGGGCTAGCGGGAGGCGTACGTGAGCAGTTCTTC. This encodes CASSQGLAGGVREQFF.

This clonotype was detected ten times or more. This rearrangement joins TRBV20-1 to TRBJ2-5; D might be TRBD2 (6 bases). The V end lost 6 bases, the J end lost 4 bases, and 15 bases lay between the germline ends. There are 13 residues in the CDR3. CDR1 is DFQATT, CDR2 SNEGSKA, per germline (reference sequence). CDR3 DNA sequence: TGCAGTGCCCTGAGGATGGGGGGAGAGACCCAGTACTTC. The encoded protein is CSALRMGGETQYF.

CDR3 region: CASARDRSWNEQFF. CDR3 coding DNA: TGTGCCAGCGCACGGGACAGGTCATGGAATGAGCAGTTCTTC. The V and J genes are TRBV5-6 and TRBJ2-1, with 8 bases matching TRBD1. The length of the CDR3 is 14 residues. Germline lookup yields CDR1 SGHDT and CDR2 YYEEEE. The V segment lost 7 bases and the J segment 7 bases; nucleotides outside the gene matches: 10. Full variable domain (outside the CDR3, taken from reference TRBV5-6 and TRBJ2-1): DAGVTQSPTHLIKTRGQQVTLRCSPKSGHDTVSWYQQALGQGPQFIFQYYEEEERQRGNFPDRFSGHQFPNYSSELNVNALLLGDSALYLCASARDRSWNEQFFGPGTRLTVL.

This clonotype was counted ten times or more. The chain recombines TRBV20-1 with TRBJ2-1; D assignment may be TRBD1 or TRBD2 (6 bases each). The CDR3 length is 15 residues. Germline CDR1 DFQATT, CDR2 SNEGSKA (reference sequence). This chain's CDR3 is CSSVARGLSYNEQFF. In DNA, the CDR3 is TGCAGCTCTGTGGCCCGGGGGCTCTCCTACAATGAGCAGTTCTTC.

This clonotype was counted many times. The V call is TRBV28, the J call TRBJ1-1; D remains unclear. The CDR3 is 13 amino acids. Germline V CDR1 and CDR2: MDHEN, SYDVKM. V lost 7 bases and J 1 base, leaving 10 bases between the germline ends. CDR3 in amino acids: CASKTRANTEAFF. The CDR3 DNA reads TGTGCCAGCAAGACGAGAGCGAACACTGAAGCTTTCTTT. Supplemented by reference TRBV28 and TRBJ1-1, the full variable domain reads DVKVTQSSRYLVKRTGEKVFLECVQDMDHENMFWYRQDPGLGLRLIYFSYDVKMKEKGDIPEGYSVSREKKERFSLILESASTNQTSMYLCASKTRANTEAFFGQGTRLTVV.

This clonotype appeared many times. The chain has TRBV5-1 and TRBJ1-1; 8 bases are shared with TRBD1. The germline V gene has CDR1 SGHRS and CDR2 YFSETQ. The CDR3 contains 15 residues. V was clipped by 4 bases and J by 3 bases; unmatched bases: 8. CDR3 amino acids: CASSKQTGADTEAFF. CDR3 nucleotides: TGCGCCAGCAGCAAGCAGACAGGGGCGGACACTGAAGCTTTCTTT.

Many counts were recorded for this clonotype. This chain joins TRBV12-5 and TRBJ2-1; D may correspond to TRBD1 or TRBD2 (5 bases each). Between the trimmed V and J ends, which lost 7 bases and 5 bases, there was a span of 18 bases. The germline gives CDR1 LGHNT, CDR2 FRNRAP. The CDR3 loop spans 15 amino acids. The CDR3 loop reads CASAGRGPLNNEQFF. The CDR3 bases are TGTGCTAGTGCTGGACGGGGACCGCTGAACAATGAGCAGTTCTTC.